Each of the 15 T cell receptor beta chains below was sequenced from the same sample in a study of T cell responses to AZD1222 COVID-19 vaccine. Clones were sequenced by immunoSEQ multiplex PCR, and TCRdb holds only the in-frame ones, with some missing. The data show about 120,000 clones, approximately 85% seen once. Here the sequenced sample was peripheral blood, taken on day 0 of AZD1222 vaccination. Receptors originate from an adult in good health.

The chain links TRBV3-1 (or the pseudogene TRBV3-2) to TRBJ1-4; D remains unclear. The CDR3 totals 13 residues. V was cut by 1 base and J by 8 bases, with 8 bases left in between. Germline assignment: CDR1 LGHDT and CDR2 YNNKEL (reference sequence). CDR3 nucleotide sequence: TGTGCCAGCAGCCAAGGGGTTGGAGAAAAACTGTTTTTT. The encoded protein is CASSQGVGEKLFF.

The chain is built from TRBV19 and TRBJ1-5, with D possibly being TRBD1 (5 bases). The CDR3 sequence is 12 residues long. CDR1 is LNHDA, CDR2 SQIVND, per germline (reference sequence). Trimming stripped 5 bases from V and 4 bases from J, with 6 bases between. CDR3 sequence: CASSSGNQPQHF. The CDR3 coding sequence is TGTGCCAGTAGTTCAGGGAATCAGCCCCAGCATTTT.

The gene calls are TRBV3-1 (or the pseudogene TRBV3-2) and TRBJ1-1, with D unclear. This CDR3 spans 12 amino acids. CDR1 is LGHDT, CDR2 YNNKEL, per germline (reference sequence). V lost 3 bases and J lost 7, with 9 bases in between. CDR3 bases: TGTGCCAGCAGCCAGCTACCGCATGAAGCTTTCTTT. Translation: CASSQLPHEAFF.

In regard to this clone: Other DNA sequences of this sample code for an identical CDR3. V usage is TRBV30 and J usage is TRBJ1-2; D is ambiguous. Germline CDR1 is GTSNPN and CDR2 is SVGIG (reference sequence). The CDR3 sequence is 14 residues long. The ends were cut back, 0 bases at V and 2 bases at J, with 10 bases in the middle. CDR3 residues: CAWSVLGINYGYTF. The CDR3 region has the DNA TGTGCCTGGAGTGTACTAGGGATAAACTATGGCTACACCTTC.

The chain uses TRBV2 and TRBJ1-6, with D tentatively TRBD1 (5 bases). The CDR3 has 12 amino acids. Trimming removed 8 bases from V and 5 bases from J, with 7 bases in between. The germline gives CDR1 SNHLY, CDR2 FYNNEI. CDR3 loop: CASGGHNSPLHF. In DNA form, the CDR3 reads TGTGCCAGCGGGGGTCATAATTCACCCCTCCACTTT.

The chain employs TRBV28 and TRBJ2-4; no reliable D call. This CDR3 region has 14 residues. Looked up from germline, CDR1 is MDHEN and CDR2 is SYDVKM. The V end lost 4 bases, the J end lost 7 bases, and 14 bases lay between the germline ends. Here the CDR3 reads CASSYTGHRNIQYF. DNA for the CDR3: TGTGCCAGCAGTTATACCGGGCATCGGAACATTCAGTACTTC.

This clone was picked up one time. This chain links TRBV2 with TRBJ2-7, with D unresolved. The V gene's germline CDR1 is SNHLY and CDR2 FYNNEI. This CDR3 region has 12 residues. With 0 bases removed from V and 3 bases from J, the gap between germline ends came to 3 bases. The CDR3 sequence is CASSEARYEQYF. CDR3 sequence (DNA): TGTGCCAGCAGTGAAGCCCGCTACGAGCAGTACTTC.

This chain uses TRBV9 with TRBJ2-1, with no clear D. CDR1 is SGDLS and CDR2 is YYNGEE in the germline V gene. The CDR3 is 17 amino acids. Deletions cut 0 bases from V and 1 base from J, with 14 bases between. The CDR3: CASSVGTAQPSYNEQFF. Written as DNA, the CDR3 is TGTGCCAGCAGCGTAGGAACGGCACAACCTTCCTACAATGAGCAGTTCTTC.

J is TRBJ2-7 and V is TRBV7-8; 8 bases are a match to TRBD1. The V gene end was trimmed by 1 base and the J gene end by 3 bases; junction bases not matched to a gene: 5. CDR3 size: 15 residues. From germline, CDR1 is SGHVS and CDR2 FQNEAQ. CDR3: CASSLVQGADYEQYF. In nucleotides, the CDR3 is TGTGCCAGCAGCTTAGTTCAGGGGGCGGACTACGAGCAGTACTTC. Drawing the rest from reference TRBV7-8 and TRBJ2-7, the complete variable domain is GAGVSQSPRYKVAKRGQDVALRCDPISGHVSLFWYQQALGQGPEFLTYFQNEAQLDKSGLPSDRFFAERPEGSVSTLKIQRTQQEDSAVYLCASSLVQGADYEQYFGPGTRLTVT.

The rearrangement links TRBV19 to TRBJ1-1; weak D call: TRBD1 (5 bases). V was cut by 6 bases and J by 0 bases, with 14 bases left in between. CDR1 LNHDA and CDR2 SQIVND come from the germline V gene (reference sequence). This CDR3 contains 15 residues. The CDR3 here is CASSPGRGLNTEAFF. CDR3 DNA: TGTGCCAGTAGCCCCGGGAGGGGTTTGAACACTGAAGCTTTCTTT.

This clone occurred a few times. This chain uses TRBV12-3 or TRBV12-4 with TRBJ1-1; D is unresolved. CDR3 length: 12 residues. V was pared by 5 bases and J by 7 bases, with 11 bases between. CDR3 amino acids: CASSSMDREAFF. The CDR3 bases are TGTGCCAGCAGTAGCATGGATCGTGAAGCTTTCTTT.

This chain uses TRBV6-1 with TRBJ1-5, with D tentatively TRBD1 (6 bases). The length of the CDR3 is 14 residues. Germline CDR1 MNHNS, CDR2 SASEGT. V was cut by 0 bases and J by 7 bases, with 10 bases left in between. The CDR3 nucleotides read TGTGCCAGCAGTGAAGCTGGGGGCGCCCAGCCCCAGCATTTT. It yields the protein CASSEAGGAQPQHF.

The J gene is TRBJ1-2, the V gene TRBV14; D is unclear. CDR3 size: 16 residues. The germline CDR1 and CDR2 sequences are SGHDN and FVKESK. V was trimmed by 2 bases and J by 1 base, leaving 14 bases between them. The CDR3: CASSQTTMGNNYGYTF. CDR3 DNA sequence: TGTGCCAGCAGCCAAACAACTATGGGCAATAACTATGGCTACACCTTC.

The chain links TRBV25-1 to TRBJ1-5, with D uncertain. Looked up from germline, CDR1 is MGHDK and CDR2 is SYGVNS. Trimming removed 4 bases at V and 2 bases at J, with 18 bases between. The CDR3 length is 17 residues. CDR3 in amino acids: CASSGVPTPTGNQPQHF. CDR3 nucleotides: TGTGCCAGCAGTGGCGTTCCAACCCCCACGGGCAATCAGCCCCAGCATTTT. The complete variable domain, with remaining parts taken from reference TRBV25-1 and TRBJ1-5, reads EADIYQTPRYLVIGTGKKITLECSQTMGHDKMYWYQQDPGMELHLIHYSYGVNSTEKGDLSSESTVSRIRTEHFPLTLESARPSHTSQYLCASSGVPTPTGNQPQHFGDGTRLSIL.

The V gene is TRBV28, the J gene TRBJ2-7, with D possibly being TRBD2 (5 bases). V lost 3 bases, J lost 7 bases, and 19 bases lay in between. Germline CDR1 is MDHEN and CDR2 is SYDVKM. The length of the CDR3 is 15 residues. The CDR3 DNA follows: TGTGCCAGCAGTTTCGTTAGTCAGCCCCCGGGGGAGCAGTACTTC. It translates to CASSFVSQPPGEQYF.